These 22 T cell receptor beta chains originate from one sample sequenced in a study of shared clonotypes between healthy human individuals. CD45RO-negative, CCR7-selected cells formed the naive CD8 fraction, which excluded terminally differentiated effector memory CD45RA+ cells. Clones were sequenced by immunoSEQ multiplex PCR, and TCRdb holds only the in-frame ones, with some missing. The sample shows some 740,000 clones, 80% to 95% of them seen only once. The sequencing sample was made of naive CD8+ T cells sorted from blood. These receptors all stem from a man aged 30-40 years in good health.

This chain uses TRBV27 with TRBJ2-5; D is perhaps TRBD2 (6 bases). V was pared by 4 bases and J by 0 bases, with 9 bases between. CDR1 is MNHEY, CDR2 SMNVEV, per germline (reference sequence). The CDR3 has 14 amino acids. The CDR3 nucleotides read TGTGCCAGCAGTTCCTCGGGGGACCAAGAGACCCAGTACTTC. Encoded protein: CASSSSGDQETQYF.

The V call is TRBV11-1, the J call TRBJ2-7; TRBD2 matches at 12 bases. Germline V lookup: CDR1 SGHAT, CDR2 FQDESV (reference sequence). The J segment lost 3 bases and the V segment lost 5 bases, leaving 5 bases of the junction unmatched. The CDR3 has 15 amino acids. The CDR3 nucleotides read TGTGCCAGCAGCCTCGGACTAGCGGGAAGCTACGAGCAGTACTTC. Its translation is CASSLGLAGSYEQYF.

The chain employs TRBV25-1 and TRBJ1-4, with D hard to call. Germline lookup yields CDR1 MGHDK and CDR2 SYGVNS. The length of the CDR3 is 11 residues. V was pared by 4 bases and J by 5 bases, with 2 bases between. CDR3 region: CASSANEKLFF. CDR3 nucleotide sequence: TGTGCCAGCAGTGCAAATGAAAAACTGTTTTTT.

The V gene is TRBV6-5, the J gene TRBJ2-7, with 11 bases fitting TRBD2. After removal of 2 bases from V and 3 bases from J, the junction contained 6 bases not matched to a gene. CDR3 length: 16 amino acids. Germline V gene sequence: CDR1 MNHEY, CDR2 SVGAGI. CDR3 residues: CASSYRLAGGNYEQYF. CDR3 nucleotides: TGTGCCAGCAGTTACAGGCTAGCGGGAGGAAACTACGAGCAGTACTTC.

CDR3 sequence reads: CASSSLHWESYNEQFF. The CDR3 nucleotides read TGTGCCAGCAGCTCGCTCCATTGGGAGAGCTACAATGAGCAGTTCTTC. The chain carries TRBV7-9 and TRBJ2-1, with D maybe TRBD2 (5 bases). V lost 4 bases and J 3 bases, leaving 16 bases between the germline ends. The CDR3 extends over 16 amino acids. Looked up from germline, CDR1 is SEHNR and CDR2 is FQNEAQ (reference sequence).

This clone appeared once. The chain combines TRBV4-1 with TRBJ2-5; D tentatively reads TRBD1 or TRBD2 (6 bases each). This CDR3 contains 15 residues. Looked up from germline, CDR1 is MGHRA and CDR2 is YSYEKL. V lost 0 bases and J lost 10, with 18 bases in between. This CDR3 is CASSQDLVGGSDQYF. For the CDR3, the DNA is TGCGCCAGCAGCCAAGATCTCGTAGGGGGGTCTGACCAGTACTTC.

This chain joins TRBV27 and TRBJ2-1; 7 bases are shared with TRBD2. With 2 bases clipped from V and 2 bases from J, the junction kept 3 bases outside the gene matches. Germline V gene sequence: CDR1 MNHEY, CDR2 SMNVEV (reference sequence). This CDR3 has 15 amino acids. CDR3: CASSLGGVAYNEQFF. The CDR3 coding sequence is TGTGCCAGCAGTTTAGGGGGGGTAGCCTACAATGAGCAGTTCTTC.

The chain uses TRBV19 and TRBJ2-7; D is ambiguous. Germline V gene data show CDR1 as LNHDA and CDR2 as SQIVND (reference sequence). Trimming removed 3 bases at V and 4 bases at J, with 13 bases between. The CDR3 has 14 residues. CDR3 nucleotide sequence: TGTGCCAGTAGTATCGGGTCTAATAGGTACGAGCAGTACTTC. Protein: CASSIGSNRYEQYF.

This clone appeared a single time. V is TRBV11-2 and J is TRBJ2-5, with TRBD2 matching over 15 bases. The length of the CDR3 is 19 residues. V lost 4 bases to trimming and J lost 1 base; unmatched junction nucleotides: 10. Germline CDR1 reads SGHAT; CDR2 reads FQNNGV. As DNA, the CDR3 is TGTGCCAGCAGCTCCGCAGGACTAGCGGGAGGGCCCTTCCAAGAGACCCAGTACTTC. Protein product: CASSSAGLAGGPFQETQYF.

The V and J genes are TRBV7-2 and TRBJ2-7; 11 bases agree with TRBD2. Germline V lookup: CDR1 SGHTA, CDR2 FQGNSA. This CDR3 is built from 16 residues. The junction had 9 bases not matched to a gene; V was cut back by 8 bases and J by 0 bases. The CDR3 is CASAQSGLAASYEQYF. The CDR3 region has the DNA TGTGCCAGCGCTCAATCGGGACTAGCGGCCTCCTACGAGCAGTACTTC. Combining the CDR3 with reference TRBV7-2 and TRBJ2-7 gives the whole variable domain GAGVSQSPSNKVTEKGKDVELRCDPISGHTALYWYRQSLGQGLEFLIYFQGNSAPDKSGLPSDRFSAERTGGSVSTLTIQRTQQEDSAVYLCASAQSGLAASYEQYFGPGTRLTVT.

The chain uses TRBV5-1 and TRBJ2-1; the D gene could be TRBD1 or TRBD2 (6 bases each). The germline gives CDR1 SGHRS, CDR2 YFSETQ. The CDR3 is made up of 15 amino acids. The V gene lost 1 base and the J gene lost 5 bases, with 13 bases spanning the gap. The CDR3 is CASSLWGAYNNEQFF. For the CDR3, the DNA is TGCGCCAGCAGCTTGTGGGGGGCCTACAACAATGAGCAGTTCTTC.

The chain combines TRBV5-1 with TRBJ2-1; the D gene is possibly TRBD2 (6 bases). This CDR3 contains 14 residues. Germline loops: CDR1 SGHRS, CDR2 YFSETQ. Between the trimmed V and J ends, which lost 3 bases and 5 bases, there was a span of 12 bases. CDR3 sequence (DNA): TGCGCCAGCAGCTCCGGGACGGGAGACAATGAGCAGTTCTTC. It codes for CASSSGTGDNEQFF.

The J gene is TRBJ2-1, the V gene TRBV15; 9 positions agree with TRBD2. V shed 1 base, J shed 6 bases, and the junction held 4 bases outside the gene matches. The CDR3 loop spans 15 amino acids. CDR1 LNHNV and CDR2 YYDKDF come from the germline V gene (reference sequence). CDR3 protein: CATSRGLAGLNEQFF. The CDR3 nucleotides are TGTGCCACCAGCAGAGGTCTAGCGGGACTCAATGAGCAGTTCTTC.

The chain joins TRBV13 to TRBJ2-1; 7 positions match TRBD2. The germline CDR1 and CDR2 sequences are PRHDT and FYEKMQ (reference sequence). The CDR3 extends over 15 amino acids. The junction had 7 bases not matched to a gene; V was cut back by 8 bases and J by 0 bases. CDR3 sequence: CASGDGGSSYNEQFF. The CDR3 nucleotides are TGTGCCAGCGGAGATGGCGGGAGCTCCTACAATGAGCAGTTCTTC.

This rearrangement joins TRBV10-3 to TRBJ1-4, with 10 bases identical to TRBD1. Trimming cost V 2 bases and J 7 bases; bases outside gene matches: 1. From germline, CDR1 is ENHRY and CDR2 SYGVKD. This CDR3 comprises 14 residues. CDR3 sequence reads: CAISERDRGEKLFF. CDR3 sequence (DNA): TGTGCCATCAGTGAGAGGGACAGGGGTGAAAAACTGTTTTTT.

The gene calls are TRBV19 and TRBJ1-2, with 9 bases lining up with TRBD1. With V trimmed by 5 bases and J by 6 bases, 10 bases remained unmatched. The CDR3 has 15 residues. CDR1 is LNHDA, CDR2 SQIVND, per germline (reference sequence). The CDR3 DNA reads as TGTGCCAGTAGTTCACGACAGGGGGAACTGGATGGCTACACCTTC. Translating it yields CASSSRQGELDGYTF.

The chain couples TRBV7-9 to TRBJ2-1, with 8 bases identical to TRBD1. Germline loops: CDR1 SEHNR, CDR2 FQNEAQ (reference sequence). Losses at the gene ends were 3 bases for V and 8 bases for J; bases not matched to a gene: 12. This CDR3 region has 16 residues. The CDR3 spells CASSFSRTGLRDEQFF. The DNA of the CDR3 is TGTGCCAGCAGCTTTTCCCGGACAGGGTTGAGGGATGAGCAGTTCTTC. Complete variable domain (other parts from reference TRBV7-9 and TRBJ2-1): DTGVSQNPRHKITKRGQNVTFRCDPISEHNRLYWYRQTLGQGPEFLTYFQNEAQLEKSRLLSDRFSAERPKGSFSTLEIQRTEQGDSAMYLCASSFSRTGLRDEQFFGPGTRLTVL.

Only one count was recorded for this clone. The genes are TRBV29-1 and TRBJ2-1; possibly TRBD2 for D (5 bases). V was trimmed by 0 bases and J by 8 bases, leaving 11 bases between them. Germline V gives CDR1 SQVTM, CDR2 ANQGSEA. This CDR3 is built from 13 residues. The CDR3 DNA reads TGCAGCGTTGAAGATCGCTCGGGATATGAGCAGTTCTTC. Its translation: CSVEDRSGYEQFF.

The genes are TRBV13 and TRBJ2-3; tentative D call: TRBD2 (6 bases). This CDR3 contains 14 residues. The ends were cut back, 2 bases at V and 5 bases at J, with 11 bases in the middle. Looked up from germline, CDR1 is PRHDT and CDR2 is FYEKMQ (reference sequence). The CDR3 sequence is CASSLLRGGDTQYF. The CDR3 coding sequence is TGTGCCAGCAGCTTATTGCGGGGAGGAGATACGCAGTATTTT.

This clone was picked up a small number of times. The chain links TRBV9 to TRBJ2-5; TRBD2 is a possible D gene (5 bases). V lost 6 bases to trimming and J lost 4 bases, with 19 bases between them. Germline V gene data show CDR1 as SGDLS and CDR2 as YYNGEE. The CDR3 totals 15 residues. The CDR3 sequence: CASTPGGSKGETQYF. CDR3 DNA: TGTGCCAGCACCCCCGGTGGGAGCAAAGGAGAGACCCAGTACTTC.

The chain is built from TRBV30 and TRBJ2-2; possible D gene TRBD1, 5 bases. This CDR3 has 16 residues. Germline assignment: CDR1 GTSNPN and CDR2 SVGIG (reference sequence). V dropped 6 bases and J dropped 0 bases, with 17 bases sitting between them. The CDR3 sequence: CACLNPGLANTGELFF. The DNA for the CDR3 is TGTGCCTGCCTGAACCCAGGGTTGGCGAACACCGGGGAGCTGTTTTTT. Full variable domain (outside the CDR3, taken from reference TRBV30 and TRBJ2-2): SQTIHQWPATLVQPVGSPLSLECTVEGTSNPNLYWYRQAAGRGLQLLFYSVGIGQISSEVPQNLSASRPQDRQFILSSKKLLLSDSGFYLCACLNPGLANTGELFFGEGSRLTVL.

The chain recombines TRBV7-2 with TRBJ2-3, with TRBD2 as a possible D gene (5 bases). The CDR3 has 17 residues. Germline CDR1 and CDR2: SGHTA and FQGNSA. V lost 2 bases and J lost 2, with 17 bases in between. CDR3 protein: CASSLSPGSVNTDTQYF. Here the CDR3 DNA reads TGTGCCAGCAGCTTATCCCCGGGTAGCGTCAACACAGATACGCAGTATTTT. The complete variable domain, with remaining parts taken from reference TRBV7-2 and TRBJ2-3, reads GAGVSQSPSNKVTEKGKDVELRCDPISGHTALYWYRQSLGQGLEFLIYFQGNSAPDKSGLPSDRFSAERTGGSVSTLTIQRTQQEDSAVYLCASSLSPGSVNTDTQYFGPGTRLTVL.